This T cell receptor beta chain derives from a study of blood T cell repertoires in COVID-19. In the study overall: Spain, Italy and the United States supplied samples that represented acute and convalescent COVID-19. Sources were T cells, B-cell-depleted T cells, or PBMCs; the material itself was cDNA or gDNA.

Followed longitudinally, the Seattle patients had been enrolled during active infection. The V and J ends lost 10 bases and 4 bases respectively, with 19 bases between them. The germline CDR1 and CDR2 sequences are ENHRY and SYGVKD. This CDR3 contains 14 residues. In the original analysis: Researchers report that nucleated cell counts were estimated from reference gene primer amplification. Assay: immunoSEQ multiplex PCR; the TCRdb copy retains only in-frame clones and omits some. That table is the source of V, J and clone size, and D and trimming were worked out from the DNA. Altogether roughly 130,000 clones are present, about 83% being singletons, with the ten largest covering roughly 8.7%.

The sequence was obtained from a man aged 25-45 years with COVID-19, enrolled during active disease. Sequences were obtained from peripheral blood. The chain recombines TRBV10-3 with TRBJ1-1; TRBD1 might be the D (5 bases). The CDR3 loop reads CATDVGGEVTEAFF. Written as DNA, the CDR3 is TGTGCCACCGACGTGGGAGGGGAAGTCACTGAAGCTTTCTTT.